This T cell receptor beta chain was identified during a study of graft-versus-host responses after intestinal transplantation. Comments on this clone: Its antigen is as yet unknown.

The repertoire was sequenced with immunoSEQ multiplex PCR; TCRdb's copy has only in-frame clones and lacks some. This table has some 120,000 clones, roughly 93% appearing once. The CDR3 is made up of 15 amino acids. V shed 1 base, J shed 5 bases, and the junction held 6 bases outside the gene matches. Germline values: CDR1 LNHNV, CDR2 YYDKDF (reference sequence). This chain uses TRBV15 with TRBJ2-7; TRBD2 aligns across 9 bases. The receptor was derived from a human donor who was the organ donor for an intestinal transplant. Sequenced material: unstimulated CD8+ T cells sorted from spleen or lymph node cells, taken before transplant. CDR3 DNA: TGTGCCACCAGCAGAGTTAGCGGGAGTAGAAACGAGCAGTACTTC. Protein sequence: CATSRVSGSRNEQYF.